The 17 T cell receptor beta chains below all came from one sample that was sequenced in a study of Graves' ophthalmopathy and Graves' hyperthyroidism (dated by TCRdb to between 2017 and 2018). The listed sequencing device is Illumina HiSeq 2000. TCR beta CDR3 regions were amplified from RNA transcripts for repertoire sequencing. A first-round RT-PCR used HTBI primers with the Qiagen OneStep RT-PCR kit, followed by a second-round multiplex PCR, size selection and purification. TCRdb reprocessed the public reads (quality trimming at Q25 with fastp, clone calling with MiXCR) and kept in-frame beta chains. CDR3 protein duplicates are merged, each entry listing the most common genes and DNA. Across this sample there are around 590,000 distinct CDR3 sequences, with under 40% seen only once. The ten largest clones represent 3.5% to 4.5% of the sample. Sequences were obtained from peripheral blood or thyroid tissue (not recorded which). These receptor sequences come from an adult man with Graves' hyperthyroidism.

In the case of this clonotype: The junction departs from the called germline gene at one end, perhaps through a read error. The rearrangement uses TRBV30 and TRBJ2-5; possible D gene TRBD1, 5 bases. The CDR3 covers 12 residues. The V gene's germline CDR1 is GTSNPN and CDR2 SVGIG (reference sequence). The CDR3 coding sequence is TGTGCCTGGAGTAGTGGACAAGGGACCCAGTACTTC. Translation: CAWSSGQGTQYF.

This clonotype came up many times. The genes are TRBV29-1 and TRBJ2-5; possible D gene TRBD1, 6 bases. Germline assignment: CDR1 SQVTM and CDR2 ANQGSEA. The V end lost 3 bases, the J end lost 0 bases, and 8 bases lay between the germline ends. The CDR3 is 13 amino acids. The CDR3 coding sequence is TGCAGCGTTGACTGGGACAACCAAGAGACCCAGTACTTC. It codes for CSVDWDNQETQYF.

This clonotype was counted ten times or more. The V gene is TRBV7-6, the J gene TRBJ1-1, with 7 bases aligning to TRBD1. CDR3 length: 15 amino acids. Germline V gene data show CDR1 as SGHVS and CDR2 as FNYEAQ. V lost 5 bases, J lost 3 bases, and 9 bases stayed unmatched. In nucleotides, the CDR3 is TGTGCCAGCAGCGACAGGGTCCGTCATGACACTGAAGCTTTCTTT. Translating it yields CASSDRVRHDTEAFF.

Remarks on this clonotype: The germline gene is not matched at one end of the junction; a read error may be the cause. This sequence joins TRBV20-1 and TRBJ2-5; D possibly corresponds to TRBD1 (6 bases). The length of the CDR3 is 8 residues. From germline, CDR1 is DFQATT and CDR2 SNEGSKA (reference sequence). The CDR3 nucleotides read TGCAGTGCTAGAGGACAGGACTTC. Encoded protein: CSARGQDF.

V is TRBV5-1 and J is TRBJ1-1; maybe TRBD1 (6 bases). Germline V CDR1 and CDR2: SGHRS, YFSETQ. The length of the CDR3 is 15 residues. V was cut by 0 bases and J by 0 bases, with 9 bases left in between. The DNA of the CDR3 is TGCGCCAGCAGCTTGGCCGGGACACTGAACACTGAAGCTTTCTTT. Protein product: CASSLAGTLNTEAFF.

The chain links TRBV5-1 to TRBJ1-5, with D hard to call. The CDR3 totals 14 residues. Germline lookup yields CDR1 SGHRS and CDR2 YFSETQ. The V end lost 2 bases, the J end lost 4 bases, and 10 bases lay between the germline ends. CDR3 protein: CASSFEGSNQPQHF. CDR3 nucleotides: TGCGCCAGCAGCTTCGAGGGTTCGAATCAGCCCCAGCATTTT. Based on the CDR3 plus reference TRBV5-1 and TRBJ1-5, the full variable domain is KAGVTQTPRYLIKTRGQQVTLSCSPISGHRSVSWYQQTPGQGLQFLFEYFSETQRNKGNFPGRFSGRQFSNSRSEMNVSTLELGDSALYLCASSFEGSNQPQHFGDGTRLSIL.

Turning to this clonotype: A much larger clone lies a single base off, so this may be a read error. The chain recombines TRBV19 with TRBJ1-5; D gene uncertain. The CDR3 spans 16 residues. Per germline, CDR1 LNHDA and CDR2 SQIVND (reference sequence). CDR3 protein: CASSIPQVYSNQPRHF. In nucleotides, the CDR3 is TGTGCCAGTAGTATACCTCAAGTTTATAGCAATCAGCCCCGGCATTTT.

This clonotype was counted at least ten times. The rearrangement uses TRBV11-2 and TRBJ2-5; D may match TRBD1 or TRBD2 (5 bases each). V was clipped by 5 bases and J by 3 bases, with 13 bases between them. The CDR3 spans 14 residues. Per the germline V gene, CDR1 is SGHAT and CDR2 is FQNNGV. The CDR3 bases are TGTGCCAGCAGCCCGGGGCTCGGCAAAGAGACCCAGTACTTC. Its translation is CASSPGLGKETQYF.

This clonotype was observed many times. The chain employs TRBV25-1 and TRBJ1-1; D call uncertain. Per the germline V gene, CDR1 is MGHDK and CDR2 is SYGVNS. This CDR3 is 14 amino acids long. With 4 bases removed from V and 5 bases from J, the gap between germline ends came to 14 bases. The DNA of the CDR3 is TGTGCCAGCAGTGGAATAGGGAGAGGGACTGAAGCTTTCTTT. It translates to CASSGIGRGTEAFF.

CDR3 DNA: TGTGCCAGCAGAGAGATAGTCGCCTACGAGCAGTACTTC. Protein sequence: CASREIVAYEQYF. This chain uses TRBV6-2 or TRBV6-3 with TRBJ2-7, with D hard to call. CDR1 MNHEY and CDR2 SVGEGT come from the germline V gene. Trimming cost V 6 bases and J 2 bases, with 11 bases left between them. The CDR3 spans 13 residues.

This rearrangement joins TRBV20-1 to TRBJ2-7; 9 nucleotides align to TRBD2. The V and J ends lost 0 bases and 7 bases, in that order; junction bases with no gene match: 13. The CDR3 covers 16 residues. Looked up from germline, CDR1 is DFQATT and CDR2 is SNEGSKA (reference sequence). The CDR3 region has the DNA TGCAGTGCTAGAGATATCAGCAGCGGGAGGATCAATGAGCAGTACTTC. This gives the protein CSARDISSGRINEQYF.

The J gene is TRBJ1-6, the V gene TRBV10-3; D is ambiguous. The CDR3 is 15 amino acids. Germline CDR1 is ENHRY and CDR2 is SYGVKD. V was trimmed by 6 bases and J by 8 bases, leaving 17 bases between them. CDR3 DNA: TGTGCCATCAGCTTGGAGGGCAGGTCTGATTCACCCCTCCACTTT. This encodes CAISLEGRSDSPLHF.

The genes are TRBV20-1 and TRBJ2-7; 7 positions match TRBD2. Near its end, the DNA agrees better with TRBJ2-1, so the J call may be wrong. This CDR3 has 15 residues. Looked up from germline, CDR1 is DFQATT and CDR2 is SNEGSKA (reference sequence). The CDR3 region is CSAKRPSGASGEQFF. CDR3 nucleotide sequence: TGCAGTGCGAAGAGACCCAGCGGGGCCTCGGGTGAGCAGTTCTTC.

The chain has TRBV10-3 and TRBJ2-7; TRBD1 agrees at 9 bases. The germline V gene has CDR1 ENHRY and CDR2 SYGVKD. After removal of 8 bases from V and 5 bases from J, the junction contained 7 bases not matched to a gene. This CDR3 is built from 13 residues. CDR3: CAIGGQGTHEQYF. CDR3 sequence (DNA): TGTGCCATCGGGGGACAGGGAACCCACGAGCAGTACTTC.

This clonotype was recorded many times. The CDR3 is CASSFDGSSNQPQHF. The CDR3 nucleotides are TGTGCCAGCAGCTTCGATGGTTCGAGCAATCAGCCCCAGCATTTT. The V gene is TRBV7-9, the J gene TRBJ1-5; D gene ambiguous. Germline CDR1 and CDR2: SEHNR and FQNEAQ (reference sequence). The CDR3 extends over 15 amino acids. Trimming took 3 bases from V and 1 from J, leaving 10 bases between them.

This clonotype showed up just a few times. This chain links TRBV12-3 or TRBV12-4 with TRBJ2-2, with 7 nucleotides matching TRBD2. The CDR3 has 16 residues. The ends lost 3 bases at V and 3 bases at J; junction bases unmatched: 7. Here the CDR3 DNA reads TGTGCCAGCAGTTTTGGGGGAGGGCCGGACACCGGGGAGCTGTTTTTT. It translates to CASSFGGGPDTGELFF.

Points on this clonotype: One junction end disagrees with the germline gene, perhaps due to a read error. The chain recombines TRBV5-1 with TRBJ2-5; D perhaps matches TRBD1 (5 bases). Looked up from germline, CDR1 is SGHRS and CDR2 is YFSETQ. CDR3 size: 15 residues. The CDR3 loop reads CASSLEAQGADTQYF. CDR3 DNA: TGCGCCAGCAGCTTGGAAGCTCAGGGTGCAGATACGCAGTATTTC. Complete variable domain (other parts from reference TRBV5-1 and TRBJ2-5): KAGVTQTPRYLIKTRGQQVTLSCSPISGHRSVSWYQQTPGQGLQFLFEYFSETQRNKGNFPGRFSGRQFSNSRSEMNVSTLELGDSALYLCASSLEAQGADTQYFGPGTRLLVL.